The subject of this entry is one TCR beta chain. The data derive from a study of blood T cell repertoires in COVID-19. In the study overall: The samples span acute and convalescent COVID-19 from the United States, Italy and Spain. PBMCs, B-cell-depleted T cells, or T cells were the source of the cDNA or gDNA that made up the material.

Germline CDR1 reads LGHDT; CDR2 reads YNNKEL (reference sequence). The V gene end was trimmed by 2 bases and the J gene end by 6 bases; junction bases not matched to a gene: 17. The length of the CDR3 is 20 residues. Sequencing was performed with immunoSEQ multiplex PCR; in TCRdb, only in-frame clones are kept and a portion is missing. This sample yields about 240,000 clones, of which 82% are seen a single time; roughly 3.2% belongs to the top ten. The clonotype was recovered from a woman aged 18-29 years with acute or convalescent COVID-19. The V and J genes are TRBV3-1 (or the pseudogene TRBV3-2) and TRBJ2-3; 13 nucleotides line up with TRBD2. Sequencing was performed on peripheral blood. Written as DNA, the CDR3 is TGTGCCAGCAGCCAACAGGGACTAGCGGGATCCACCAGTAGCGGGGATACGCAGTATTTT. Its translation is CASSQQGLAGSTSSGDTQYF.